Presented here are 9 T cell receptor beta chains from one specimen sequenced in a study of prognosis after radiotherapy for stage I lung cancer. Amplification of TCR beta CDR3 from genomic DNA used two-round multiplex PCR. Primers specific to each TRBV and TRBJ gene drove first-round PCR. TCRdb recomputed calls from the multiplex PCR reads with MiXCR, one row per CDR3 protein. This sample yields about 59,000 distinct CDR3 sequences, of which about a quarter are seen a single time; more than 6.5% belongs to the top ten. Sequenced material: PBMCs, taken before or after stereotactic body radiation therapy (not recorded which). The receptors come from a donor aged 50 or older with non-small cell lung cancer.

There are many counts of this clonotype. This rearrangement joins TRBV7-6 to TRBJ2-6; D is possibly TRBD2 (5 bases). Trimming removed 5 bases at V and 2 bases at J, with 10 bases between. Germline-derived CDR1 and CDR2 are SGHVS and FNYEAQ. CDR3 length: 15 residues. Written as DNA, the CDR3 is TGTGCCAGCAGCGAACGGAGGACTGGGGCCAACGTCCTGACTTTC. This encodes CASSERRTGANVLTF. Looking up the rest from reference TRBV7-6 and TRBJ2-6 gives the full variable domain: GAGVSQSPRYKVTKRGQDVALRCDPISGHVSLYWYRQALGQGPEFLTYFNYEAQQDKSGLPNDRFSAERPEGSISTLTIQRTEQRDSAMYRCASSERRTGANVLTFGAGSRLTVL.

This clonotype was counted at least ten times. This clone may be a read error of a much larger clone one base away. The rearrangement links TRBV5-1 to TRBJ2-2, with D perhaps matching TRBD1 or TRBD2 (5 bases each). Germline loops: CDR1 SGHRS, CDR2 YFSETQ. This CDR3 has 13 residues. CDR3 in amino acids: CASRPPGTGELLF. In nucleotides, the CDR3 is TGCGCCAGCAGGCCCCCAGGGACCGGGGAGCTGCTTTTT.

As to this clonotype: A read error may explain this, as a much larger clone is one base away. This chain uses TRBV9 with TRBJ2-1; the D gene is possibly TRBD2 (7 bases). This CDR3 contains 16 residues. The germline V and J ends were trimmed by 4 bases and 8 bases, with 22 bases remaining between them. Germline V gene data show CDR1 as SGDLS and CDR2 as YYNGEE. In DNA, the CDR3 is TGTGCCAGCAGCCTAAACGCGGGGGCCCCAGAGGATGAGCAGTTCTTC. Its translation is CASSLNAGAPEDEQFF.

This clonotype was picked up many times. This rearrangement joins TRBV19 to TRBJ1-1; D is uncertain. This CDR3 contains 13 residues. The germline CDR1 and CDR2 sequences are LNHDA and SQIVND (reference sequence). V was trimmed by 3 bases and J by 8 bases, leaving 13 bases between them. CDR3 coding DNA: TGTGCCAGTAGTATCTTGTTGGGGAGGGAAGCTTTCTTT. This sequence encodes CASSILLGREAFF.

Remarks on this clonotype: This may stem from a read error, because a much larger clone lies one nucleotide away. The chain couples TRBV28 to TRBJ2-4; maybe TRBD2 (5 bases). CDR1 is MDHEN and CDR2 is SYDVKM in the germline V gene. The CDR3 sequence is 16 residues long. Trimming took 6 bases from V and 9 from J, leaving 24 bases between them. As DNA, the CDR3 is TGTGCCAGCAGCCTTAGGAGGTGTACTTCTGCGGGCATTCAGTACTTC. It specifies CASSLRRCTSAGIQYF.

This clonotype was detected ten times or more. The chain employs TRBV12-3 or TRBV12-4 and TRBJ2-5; the D is unclear. This CDR3 region has 13 residues. Trimming removed 3 bases from V and 5 bases from J, with 10 bases in between. The CDR3 region has the DNA TGTGCCAGCAGTTTTGTCCGAAGGGAGACCCAGTACTTC. Translation gives CASSFVRRETQYF.

At least ten counts were recorded for this clonotype. V and J are TRBV5-6 and TRBJ2-7; 10 bases line up with TRBD1. The trim removed 4 bases at V and 3 bases at J, leaving 7 bases unmatched. CDR1 and CDR2 (germline): SGHDT, YYEEEE. There are 15 residues in the CDR3. The CDR3 loop is CASSARDRGRYEQYF. In DNA form, the CDR3 reads TGTGCCAGCAGCGCCCGGGACAGGGGACGCTACGAGCAGTACTTC.

In this sample, this clonotype turned up many times. The rearrangement joins TRBV7-6 to TRBJ2-7; 11 bases align to TRBD1. V gave up 0 bases and J gave up 2 bases; unmatched junction bases: 6. The CDR3 contains 17 residues. From germline, CDR1 is SGHVS and CDR2 FNYEAQ. CDR3 residues: CASSLASPGQGAYEQYF. CDR3 nucleotide sequence: TGTGCCAGCAGCTTAGCGTCCCCGGGACAGGGGGCCTACGAGCAGTACTTC.

Many counts were recorded for this clonotype. The chain links TRBV7-3 to TRBJ2-2; 10 bases line up with TRBD2. The CDR3 consists of 16 residues. V dropped 4 bases and J dropped 2; count of bases not matched to a gene: 4. Germline CDR1 reads SGHTA; CDR2 reads FQGTGA. This chain's CDR3 is CASSSSGGGNTGELFF. CDR3 DNA: TGTGCCAGCAGCTCGAGCGGGGGGGGCAACACCGGGGAGCTGTTTTTT.